One sample yielded the 32 T cell receptor beta chains listed below, sequenced in a study of CD4 and CD8 cells across lung adenocarcinoma regions. TCRdb analysed the PCR reads with MiXCR anew, one entry per CDR3 protein. The data contain 20,000 to 25,000 distinct CDR3 sequences, roughly 54% of them singletons. The sequenced sample was CD8+ T cells from the center of a lung tumor. These receptors were collected from a female donor with lung adenocarcinoma. The CD4 and CD8 labels of this study may be unreliable.

This clonotype is classed as medium-sized. The chain is built from TRBV6-1 and TRBJ2-1, with TRBD2 identical over 7 bases. V lost 6 bases, J lost 9 bases, and 8 bases stayed unmatched. Germline V CDR1 and CDR2: MNHNS, SASEGT. The CDR3 length is 13 residues. CDR3 residues: CASSTTSVVEQFF. DNA for the CDR3: TGTGCCAGCAGCACAACTAGCGTGGTTGAGCAGTTCTTC.

The chain has TRBV6-5 and TRBJ2-5; unclear D gene. Between the trimmed V and J ends, which lost 4 bases and 1 base, there was a span of 7 bases. The germline gives CDR1 MNHEY, CDR2 SVGAGI. This CDR3 spans 13 amino acids. The CDR3, as DNA: TGTGCCAGCAGTTCCGAGATCCAAGAGACCCAGTACTTC. It specifies CASSSEIQETQYF.

At least ten counts were recorded for this clonotype. The chain is built from TRBV6-1 and TRBJ2-5; D is undetermined. TRBJ2-7 explains the end of the DNA better; the J call may be wrong. Germline lookup yields CDR1 MNHNS and CDR2 SASEGT. This CDR3 has 14 amino acids. Here the CDR3 reads CASSEVGEVGEQYF. The CDR3 bases are TGTGCCAGCAGTGAAGTTGGAGAAGTGGGCGAGCAGTACTTC.

This clonotype is classed as medium-sized (0.01 to 0.1%). As DNA, the CDR3 is TGCGCCAGCAGCCTCACACCAAGGGGCGAAAAACTGTTTTTT. Encoded protein: CASSLTPRGEKLFF. This rearrangement joins TRBV10-2 to TRBJ1-4; a weak D match, TRBD1 (5 bases). V was pared by 6 bases and J by 8 bases, with 16 bases between. The CDR3 runs to 14 residues. Germline V lookup: CDR1 WSHSY, CDR2 SAAADI.

As concerns this clonotype: As the CDR3 is not closed by the conserved phenylalanine or tryptophan, this likely results from a read error. It is unclear where the CDR3 begins or ends on the DNA, so no DNA is shown, and the CDR3 is as TCRdb lists it. The J gene is TRBJ2-1, the V gene TRBV6-4; the DNA was not used to check the table's D call, TRBD1. The CDR3 extends over 14 residues, inclusive of both ends. Germline-derived CDR1 and CDR2 are MRHNA and SNTAGT. This chain's CDR3 is CASTDEGQKRDPVL.

The chain carries TRBV4-1 and TRBJ1-1; TRBD1 is a possible D gene (5 bases). The CDR3 spans 14 residues. V lost 1 base, J lost 3 bases, and 9 bases lay in between. CDR1 and CDR2 (germline): MGHRA, YSYEKL. DNA of the CDR3: TGCGCCAGCAGCCAAGGACAGAGGGACACTGAAGCTTTCTTT. This encodes CASSQGQRDTEAFF.

The chain couples TRBV4-3 to TRBJ2-3; 10 bases match TRBD2. Germline values: CDR1 LGHNA, CDR2 YSLEER. The junction had 2 bases not matched to a gene; V was cut back by 1 base and J by 1 base. This CDR3 comprises 16 residues. The CDR3 loop is CASSQVGTSGTDTQYF. CDR3 DNA sequence: TGCGCCAGCAGCCAAGTCGGGACTAGCGGCACAGATACGCAGTATTTT.

There are a few counts of this clonotype. J is TRBJ2-5 and V is TRBV15; D not resolved. The CDR3 contains 13 residues. CDR1 and CDR2 (germline): LNHNV, YYDKDF (reference sequence). V gave up 0 bases and J gave up 13 bases, with 15 bases separating them. The CDR3 nucleotides read TGTGCCACCAGCAGAGATCCGGATTCGGCGAGGTACTTC. Its translation is CATSRDPDSARYF.

The chain joins TRBV5-1 to TRBJ2-3; TRBD2 aligns across 10 bases. Trimming removed 0 bases from V and 3 bases from J; junction bases left unmatched: 10. Germline lookup yields CDR1 SGHRS and CDR2 YFSETQ. This CDR3 region has 18 residues. The CDR3, as DNA: TGCGCCAGCAGCTTGGCCCCTAGCGGGGGCGGCAGGACAGATACGCAGTATTTT. Translated: CASSLAPSGGGRTDTQYF.

The sample holds a few counts of this clonotype. This rearrangement joins TRBV23-1 to TRBJ2-1, with D unclear. Being an ORF, TRBV23-1 has a function that is uncertain. This CDR3 comprises 16 residues. V was shortened by 2 bases and J by 7 bases, with 18 bases between the two germline ends. The CDR3 is CASSQLRHSSWNEQFF. The CDR3 region has the DNA TGCGCCAGCAGTCAACTCCGACACTCCTCGTGGAATGAGCAGTTCTTC.

The chain recombines TRBV12-3 or TRBV12-4 with TRBJ2-4; D might be TRBD1 or TRBD2, each matching 5 bases. With 5 bases removed from V and 13 bases from J, the gap between germline ends came to 33 bases. CDR3 length: 18 amino acids. CDR3 sequence reads: CASSARGSGLRAKDTQYF. The CDR3 DNA follows: TGTGCCAGCAGTGCCCGCGGGTCAGGGTTGCGGGCCAAAGACACGCAGTACTTC.

This sequence joins TRBV12-3 or TRBV12-4 and TRBJ2-1, with 10 bases identical to TRBD2. The ends lost 8 bases at V and 4 bases at J; junction bases unmatched: 5. The CDR3 covers 14 residues. CDR3 in amino acids: CASLLAGWYNEQFF. The CDR3 DNA reads as TGTGCCAGCCTACTAGCGGGATGGTACAATGAGCAGTTCTTC.

Regarding this clonotype: Relative to the germline gene, one junction end is altered; a read error may explain this. The CDR3 sequence is CASRDSYGRGARDQETQYF. The DNA for the CDR3 is TGTGCCAGCAGGGACTCCTACGGGCGGGGGGCCCGTGACCAAGAGACGCAGTACTTC. V gene TRBV6-4 combines with J gene TRBJ2-1, with 8 positions matching TRBD2. The closer fit of TRBJ2-7 to the DNA end suggests the J call may be wrong. This CDR3 contains 19 residues. Germline loops: CDR1 MRHNA, CDR2 SNTAGT.

This clonotype was seen repeatedly, ten times or more. V and J are TRBV11-3 and TRBJ2-1, with 12 bases lining up with TRBD2. This CDR3 is 16 amino acids long. Germline V gives CDR1 SGHNT, CDR2 YENEEA. V trimming: 5 bases; J trimming: 5 bases; junction bases outside the gene matches: 7. The CDR3 spells CASSTRTSGKDNEQFF. The CDR3 DNA is TGTGCCAGCAGCACTAGGACTAGCGGGAAGGACAATGAGCAGTTCTTC.

The rearrangement joins TRBV27 to TRBJ2-5; D possibly matches TRBD1 or TRBD2 (5 bases each). TRBJ2-3 matches the DNA end more closely, so the J call is doubtful. The CDR3 consists of 15 residues. Per germline, CDR1 MNHEY and CDR2 SMNVEV (reference sequence). The CDR3 sequence: CAGSFWGREPETQYF. The CDR3 nucleotides read TGTGCCGGGAGTTTTTGGGGCCGAGAACCAGAGACCCAGTATTTT.

This clonotype showed up just once. This sequence joins TRBV7-2 and TRBJ2-3; 11 positions match TRBD2. CDR3 length equals 15 residues. Germline CDR1 reads SGHTA; CDR2 reads FQGNSA. V was clipped by 4 bases and J by 5 bases; unmatched bases: 5. The CDR3 coding sequence is TGTGCCAGCAGCTCCCCGGGACTAGCGGAAGATACGCAGTATTTT. Translated: CASSSPGLAEDTQYF.

The rearrangement joins TRBV11-3 to TRBJ2-4, with D tentatively TRBD1 or TRBD2 (5 bases each). V shed 9 bases and J shed 6 bases, with 15 bases lying between them. CDR3 length: 13 residues. Germline lookup yields CDR1 SGHNT and CDR2 YENEEA. The CDR3, as DNA: TGTGCCAGGGGGCTGGGAGTGACAAACATTCAGTACTTC. The encoded protein is CARGLGVTNIQYF.

The chain joins TRBV14 to TRBJ2-7; D gene uncertain. Germline V gives CDR1 SGHDN, CDR2 FVKESK. V was cut by 1 base and J by 3 bases, with 16 bases left in between. CDR3 length: 16 residues. The CDR3 DNA follows: TGTGCCAGCAGCCAAGTATCATGGCGCGTGGTCTACGAGCAGTACTTC. Its protein is CASSQVSWRVVYEQYF.

On this clonotype: A clone one base away is much larger, so this may be a read error. The V and J genes are TRBV10-3 and TRBJ2-1; tentatively, D is TRBD2 (6 bases). This CDR3 has 14 residues. The germline CDR1 and CDR2 sequences are ENHRY and SYGVKD. CDR3 residues: CAISESKGGETRYF. CDR3 bases: TGTGCCATCAGTGAGTCGAAGGGAGGAGAGACCCGGTACTTC.

Remarks on this clonotype: Here the CDR3 omits its conserved ending phenylalanine or tryptophan, so a read error is the likely source. The limits of the CDR3 on the DNA are not certain, so only TCRdb's listed CDR3 is given. The V gene is TRBV18, the J gene TRBJ2-5. The germline V gene encodes CDR1 KGHSH and CDR2 LQKENI. The CDR3 extends over 19 residues, inclusive of both ends. CDR3 sequence reads: CEPPHLVSLGFFKDNLVGR.

CDR3 residues: CASSEGFVFQGSTDTQYF. The CDR3 DNA follows: TGTGCCAGCAGTGAAGGTTTTGTGTTTCAGGGAAGCACAGATACGCAGTATTTT. The chain couples TRBV6-1 to TRBJ2-3; possible D gene TRBD1, 5 bases. The CDR3 runs 18 residues. Looked up from germline, CDR1 is MNHNS and CDR2 is SASEGT. V lost 1 base and J 0 bases, leaving 17 bases between the germline ends.

This clonotype is medium-sized by share. The chain uses TRBV12-3 or TRBV12-4 and TRBJ2-5; D is perhaps TRBD2 (6 bases). V shed 7 bases and J shed 5 bases, with 14 bases lying between them. The CDR3 sequence is 13 residues long. The chain's CDR3 is CASTRAGGETQYF. In DNA form, the CDR3 reads TGTGCCAGCACCCGGGCCGGGGGTGAGACCCAGTACTTC.

The V call is TRBV6-2 or TRBV6-3, the J call TRBJ2-6; D may match TRBD1 or TRBD2 (5 bases each). There are 16 residues in the CDR3. The V and J ends lost 6 bases and 4 bases respectively, with 16 bases between them. Germline loops: CDR1 MNHEY, CDR2 SVGEGT. In DNA form, the CDR3 reads TGTGCCAGCAGCCTCAGTGGGGCGGGCGGGGCCAACGTCCTGACTTTC. Translation gives CASSLSGAGGANVLTF.

The chain employs TRBV6-1 and TRBJ2-5; D remains ambiguous. The J call may be faulty, since TRBJ2-7 better matches the DNA end. CDR1 and CDR2 (germline): MNHNS, SASEGT. The CDR3 runs 13 residues. In nucleotides, the CDR3 is TGTGCCAGCAGACCGGGCACCCACTACGAGCAGTACTTC. Translating gives CASRPGTHYEQYF.

The V gene is TRBV11-3, the J gene TRBJ2-1; 9 nucleotides agree with TRBD1. CDR3 size: 13 residues. In germline, CDR1 is SGHNT, CDR2 YENEEA. V dropped 3 bases and J dropped 8; count of bases not matched to a gene: 2. CDR3 in DNA: TGTGCCAGCAGCTTCAACAGGGGGCATGAGCAGTTCTTC. Its translation: CASSFNRGHEQFF.

This clonotype has at least ten counts. This sequence joins TRBV6-1 and TRBJ2-3; 14 bases map to TRBD2. The CDR3 is 18 residues long. With 4 bases clipped from V and 2 bases from J, the junction kept 8 bases outside the gene matches. Germline CDR1 MNHNS, CDR2 SASEGT. CDR3 sequence: CASSGGTSGRKYTDTQYF. The CDR3 DNA sequence: TGTGCCAGCAGTGGGGGGACTAGCGGGAGAAAATACACAGATACGCAGTATTTT.

Many counts were recorded for this clonotype. DNA of the CDR3: TGTGCCAGCAGTTTGGGTGGATTGGGTGGTGAGCAGTTCTTC. This encodes CASSLGGLGGEQFF. The J gene is TRBJ2-1, the V gene TRBV28; D gene unclear. Per the germline V gene, CDR1 is MDHEN and CDR2 is SYDVKM. Trimming stripped 3 bases from V and 9 bases from J, with 15 bases between. The CDR3 length is 14 residues.

This clonotype was observed a few times. This chain's CDR3 is CASSLRLTGGESNEQFF. CDR3 DNA sequence: TGTGCCAGCAGTTTACGACTAACAGGGGGCGAGTCCAATGAGCAGTTCTTC. This chain uses TRBV27 with TRBJ2-1; 9 nucleotides agree with TRBD1. Germline trimming cut 2 bases from V and 6 bases from J; bases unmatched to any gene: 11. Germline CDR1 is MNHEY and CDR2 is SMNVEV (reference sequence). The CDR3 loop spans 17 amino acids.

This clonotype was seen only a few times. The V gene is TRBV12-3 or TRBV12-4, the J gene TRBJ2-5; tentative D call: TRBD2 (6 bases). The length of the CDR3 is 13 residues. The V end lost 3 bases, the J end lost 5 bases, and 10 bases lay between the germline ends. CDR3 nucleotides: TGTGCCAGCAGTTTGCGGGGAGGCGAGACCCAGTACTTC. Its protein is CASSLRGGETQYF.

This rearrangement joins TRBV27 to TRBJ2-4; possibly TRBD2 for D (5 bases). The tail of the sequence fits TRBJ2-5 better, so the J call may be wrong. Germline loops: CDR1 MNHEY, CDR2 SMNVEV (reference sequence). CDR3 size: 13 residues. In DNA form, the CDR3 reads TGTGGCATCAGAGGGTGTGAACAAGAGACCCAGTACTTC. It encodes CGIRGCEQETQYF.

The gene calls are TRBV7-2 and TRBJ2-5, with TRBD2 as a possible D gene (7 bases). The J call is doubtful: the DNA matches TRBJ2-1 better. Germline assignment: CDR1 SGHTA and CDR2 FQGNSA. The CDR3 is made up of 14 amino acids. CDR3 region: CAGRGGRDRETQFF. The CDR3 coding sequence is TGTGCGGGCCGCGGGGGCCGTGACCGAGAGACCCAGTTCTTC.

There are many counts of this clonotype. This chain connects TRBV10-2 to TRBJ2-1; TRBD1 might be the D (6 bases). TRBJ2-7 explains the end of the DNA better; the J call may be wrong. Germline V gene lookup returns CDR1 WSHSY and CDR2 SAAADI. The CDR3 length is 12 residues. CDR3 in DNA: TGCGCCAGCAAGGACAGAACCTACGAGCAGTACGTC. It is translated as CASKDRTYEQYV.